The present T cell receptor (beta chain) was sequenced within a study of shared T cell receptors in the human thymus. V was shortened by 5 bases and J by 2 bases, with 4 bases between the two germline ends. Germline V gives CDR1 GTSNPN, CDR2 SVGIG (reference sequence). The CDR3 has 11 amino acids. TCRdb's table, derived via immunoSEQ multiplex PCR, lists solely in-frame clones and lacks some. This sample has about 380,000 clones, with 95% found just once. Material: thymocytes. The chain links TRBV30 to TRBJ1-3; D is undetermined. This sequence was found in a human donor. The DNA for the CDR3 is TGTGCCTGGGGTACTGGAAACACCATATATTTT. It codes for CAWGTGNTIYF.